This T cell receptor beta chain was identified in a study of T cells in Graves' hyperthyroidism and ophthalmopathy. Researchers amplified the TCR beta CDR3 regions from RNA transcripts. First-round RT-PCR with HTBI primers amplified the TCR CDR3 region. Each CDR3 protein gets one entry after TCRdb re-called the multiplex PCR reads with MiXCR. The table includes about half a million distinct CDR3 sequences, less than 25% detected once. Study-level points and caveats: Blood also carried most thyroid clonotypes expanded above 0.001.

This CDR3 region has 13 residues. Germline V gives CDR1 ENHRY, CDR2 SYGVKD. V was trimmed by 11 bases and J by 7 bases, leaving 18 bases between them. There are many counts of this clonotype. What it recognizes is unknown. The material sequenced was blood. This chain links TRBV10-3 with TRBJ1-5, with D hard to call. The clonotype comes from a man younger than 35 with Graves' hyperthyroidism. The CDR3 DNA reads as TGTGCCTCCCGGGATGCCGGCGGCCAGCCCCAGCATTTT. Protein sequence: CASRDAGGQPQHF.